This T cell receptor beta chain was sequenced during a study of blood T cells in healthy people across ages. Whole-study findings and limits: Any changes in expanded clonotypes were possibly confounded, as donor CMV status remained unknown. Higher diversity and more naive CD4+ cells were features of long-lived donors, compared to aged donors.

This clonotype has only a few counts. Its antigen is still unknown. V dropped 4 bases and J dropped 6; count of bases not matched to a gene: 12. The CDR3 extends over 16 amino acids. Germline CDR1 and CDR2: ENHRY and SYGVKD. Primed by a sample-barcoded 5' primer and a J-beta primer mix, a second PCR proceeded for 7 to 11 cycles. Individual samples furnished no less than 2.5 million CDR3-containing paired-end reads apiece. TCRdb independently ran MiXCR on the 5' RACE reads; one entry per CDR3 protein. The sample lists 750,000 to 950,000 distinct CDR3 sequences; 25% to 30% were seen once. The same sample was also used in a study of T cells of mothers and their children. That study reports: Not a single persistent microchimeric T cell clone was detected.

The sequencing input was blood. V and J are TRBV10-3 and TRBJ1-1; 9 bases line up with TRBD1. The TCR comes from a woman aged 35 to 49 in good health. The CDR3 protein is CAISGNRGRRVAEAFF. The DNA for the CDR3 is TGTGCCATCAGTGGAAACAGGGGGCGCAGAGTTGCTGAAGCTTTCTTT.